What follows are 22 T cell receptor beta chains derived from one specimen sequenced in a study of shared clonotypes between healthy human individuals. Sequenced by immunoSEQ multiplex PCR; TCRdb stores in-frame clones only, minus some. This sample carries roughly 2.2 million clones, approximately 95% of them seen once, and the ten largest clones take 0.39%. Specimen: naive CD4+ T cells from PBMCs. The subset: CD45RA+ positively selected. The receptors derive from a man aged 18-30 years in good health. Some clones in this sample may be carry-over from other donors' samples.

V gene TRBV15 combines with J gene TRBJ2-1; TRBD2 agrees at 8 bases. This CDR3 has 17 amino acids. From germline, CDR1 is LNHNV and CDR2 YYDKDF (reference sequence). V was pared by 3 bases and J by 7 bases, with 14 bases of the junction left unmatched. The DNA for the CDR3 is TGTGCCACCAGCAGTCCCGGGGAAAGCGGGGGATGGAATGAGCAGTTCTTC. As protein: CATSSPGESGGWNEQFF.

The CDR3 DNA sequence: TGCGCCAGCAGCTTAGGCCCCGAGACGGGGCCCGAGACCCAGTACTTC. Encoded protein: CASSLGPETGPETQYF. V usage is TRBV5-1 and J usage is TRBJ2-5, with D perhaps being TRBD1 or TRBD2 (5 bases each). V lost 2 bases to trimming and J lost 5 bases, with 19 bases between them. CDR1 is SGHRS and CDR2 is YFSETQ in the germline V gene. The CDR3 sequence is 16 residues long.

The rearrangement links TRBV6-1 to TRBJ2-7; D call uncertain. Germline CDR1 MNHNS, CDR2 SASEGT. With 3 bases removed from V and 0 bases from J, the gap between germline ends came to 6 bases. The CDR3 extends over 13 amino acids. The CDR3 DNA sequence: TGTGCCAGCAGTGAGTATGTCTCCTACGAGCAGTACTTC. Translated: CASSEYVSYEQYF.

The chain joins TRBV6-6 to TRBJ1-2; a weak D match, TRBD1 (5 bases). Trimming removed 0 bases at V and 3 bases at J, with 14 bases between. Germline CDR1 MNHNY, CDR2 SVGAGI (reference sequence). The CDR3 contains 16 residues. CDR3 in DNA: TGTGCCAGCAGTTACTCCGGGCGGGGCGACGACTATGGCTACACCTTC. This encodes CASSYSGRGDDYGYTF.

The chain links TRBV7-3 to TRBJ2-3; 9 nucleotides match TRBD2. CDR3 length: 16 amino acids. Germline CDR1 and CDR2: SGHTA and FQGTGA. After removal of 6 bases from V and 0 bases from J, the junction contained 7 bases not matched to a gene. CDR3 bases: TGTGCCAGCAGGAGGGGACTAGCCGCTAGCACAGATACGCAGTATTTT. It codes for CASRRGLAASTDTQYF.

The chain joins TRBV5-1 to TRBJ2-1; D is perhaps TRBD1 (6 bases). V was cut by 2 bases and J by 8 bases, with 11 bases left in between. The CDR3 loop spans 13 amino acids. CDR1 and CDR2 (germline): SGHRS, YFSETQ. The CDR3, as DNA: TGCGCCAGCAGCTTCAACAGGGAACATGAGCAGTTCTTC. Its protein is CASSFNREHEQFF.

CDR3 DNA: TGTGCCTGGAGTGTACGGGCCGGGGGTGAGCAGTATTTT. It codes for CAWSVRAGGEQYF. V usage is TRBV30 and J usage is TRBJ2-3, with D maybe TRBD2 (6 bases). The CDR3 extends over 13 amino acids. The ends were cut back, 0 bases at V and 11 bases at J, with 15 bases in the middle. CDR1 and CDR2 (germline): GTSNPN, SVGIG (reference sequence).

Of note for this clone: The sample contains more than one DNA sequence encoding this CDR3. The chain is built from TRBV9 and TRBJ2-1; D remains unclear. The CDR3 consists of 12 residues. Trimming stripped 2 bases from V and 6 bases from J, with 6 bases between. Per the germline V gene, CDR1 is SGDLS and CDR2 is YYNGEE. DNA for the CDR3: TGTGCCAGCAGCGTCTCCGGCAATGAGCAGTTCTTC. Residues: CASSVSGNEQFF.

In this sample, this clone turned up once. The chain uses TRBV7-3 and TRBJ2-5, with D maybe TRBD2 (5 bases). The CDR3 loop spans 14 amino acids. Trimming left V 0 bases short and J 5 bases short, with 10 bases between. Looked up from germline, CDR1 is SGHTA and CDR2 is FQGTGA. CDR3 region: CASSLTGSAETQYF. For the CDR3, the DNA is TGTGCCAGCAGCTTAACGGGTAGCGCCGAGACCCAGTACTTC.

Of note for this clone: This sample includes further DNA sequences coding for the same CDR3. The chain joins TRBV18 to TRBJ1-5, with D unresolved. This CDR3 spans 14 amino acids. V lost 2 bases and J 1 base, leaving 6 bases between the germline ends. CDR1 KGHSH and CDR2 LQKENI come from the germline V gene. The CDR3 DNA reads TGTGCCAGCTCACCAGGTCTCAGCAATCAGCCCCAGCATTTT. Encoded protein: CASSPGLSNQPQHF.

This chain joins TRBV5-1 and TRBJ2-2, with a tentative D call TRBD2 (6 bases). Trimming removed 1 base at V and 5 bases at J, with 12 bases between. Germline assignment: CDR1 SGHRS and CDR2 YFSETQ. This CDR3 is built from 15 residues. CDR3 nucleotide sequence: TGCGCCAGCAGCTTGAAATTGGGAGGAACCGGGGAGCTGTTTTTT. Translation: CASSLKLGGTGELFF.

In regard to this clone: The same CDR3 can be traced to other DNA sequences in this sample. The chain links TRBV6-5 to TRBJ2-7; TRBD1 aligns across 10 bases. V was clipped by 3 bases and J by 4 bases; unmatched bases: 6. This CDR3 contains 15 residues. Per the germline V gene, CDR1 is MNHEY and CDR2 is SVGAGI. The CDR3 nucleotides read TGTGCCAGCAGTTATAGGGACAGGGGTTTGTACGAGCAGTACTTC. Translation gives CASSYRDRGLYEQYF.

The V call is TRBV5-8, the J call TRBJ2-3; weak D call: TRBD2 (7 bases). Between the trimmed V and J ends, which lost 4 bases and 2 bases, there was a span of 17 bases. CDR1 SGHTS and CDR2 YDEGEE come from the germline V gene. The CDR3 is made up of 16 amino acids. DNA for the CDR3: TGTGCCAGCAGCCTCCGGGGGGCACGGTACACAGATACGCAGTATTTT. The encoded protein is CASSLRGARYTDTQYF.

The chain carries TRBV5-1 and TRBJ2-7; 7 bases are shared with TRBD1. V was pared by 4 bases and J by 2 bases, with 6 bases of the junction left unmatched. Germline V CDR1 and CDR2: SGHRS, YFSETQ. The CDR3 extends over 14 amino acids. The CDR3 DNA reads as TGCGCCAGCAGCCTGGGACAGCTTGCCTACGAGCAGTACTTC. Its translation is CASSLGQLAYEQYF.

A word on this clone: In the same sample, other DNA sequences code for this CDR3. V usage is TRBV5-1 and J usage is TRBJ1-3; D call uncertain. The ends were cut back, 0 bases at V and 0 bases at J, with 7 bases in the middle. The CDR3 loop spans 15 amino acids. CDR1 and CDR2 (germline): SGHRS, YFSETQ. The CDR3 here is CASSLVGASGNTIYF. Here the CDR3 DNA reads TGCGCCAGCAGCTTGGTGGGCGCCTCTGGAAACACCATATATTTT. The complete variable domain, with remaining parts taken from reference TRBV5-1 and TRBJ1-3, reads KAGVTQTPRYLIKTRGQQVTLSCSPISGHRSVSWYQQTPGQGLQFLFEYFSETQRNKGNFPGRFSGRQFSNSRSEMNVSTLELGDSALYLCASSLVGASGNTIYFGEGSWLTVV.

This clone occurred once. The rearrangement joins TRBV11-3 to TRBJ2-2; tentative D call: TRBD1 (6 bases). The germline V and J ends were trimmed by 2 bases and 5 bases, with 9 bases remaining between them. The CDR3 is made up of 14 amino acids. CDR1 is SGHNT and CDR2 is YENEEA in the germline V gene. The CDR3 coding sequence is TGTGCCAGCAGCTTAACAGGGCGAACCGGGGAGCTGTTTTTT. It yields the protein CASSLTGRTGELFF. Combining the CDR3 with reference TRBV11-3 and TRBJ2-2 gives the whole variable domain EAGVVQSPRYKIIEKKQPVAFWCNPISGHNTLYWYLQNLGQGPELLIRYENEEAVDDSQLPKDRFSAERLKGVDSTLKIQPAELGDSAVYLCASSLTGRTGELFFGEGSRLTVL.

Details on this clone: This sample includes further DNA sequences coding for the same CDR3. J is TRBJ1-1 and V is TRBV5-1, with D possibly being TRBD1 (6 bases). V was clipped by 2 bases and J by 4 bases, with 12 bases between them. The CDR3 sequence is 14 residues long. In germline, CDR1 is SGHRS, CDR2 YFSETQ. CDR3 residues: CASSFGGPVTEAFF. The CDR3 region has the DNA TGCGCCAGCAGCTTTGGGGGGCCCGTCACTGAAGCTTTCTTT.

This clone was seen just once. The chain employs TRBV6-1 and TRBJ1-5, with TRBD1 matching 7 bases. This CDR3 is 15 amino acids long. Trimming took 4 bases from V and 0 from J; bases not matched to a gene: 3. Germline lookup yields CDR1 MNHNS and CDR2 SASEGT. The CDR3 loop reads CASSGRDSSNQPQHF. In nucleotides, the CDR3 is TGTGCCAGCAGTGGCCGGGACAGTAGCAATCAGCCCCAGCATTTT.

This chain joins TRBV6-6 and TRBJ2-7, with TRBD1 as a possible D gene (6 bases). Germline assignment: CDR1 MNHNY and CDR2 SVGAGI (reference sequence). The germline V and J ends were trimmed by 5 bases and 2 bases, with 10 bases remaining between them. CDR3 size: 13 residues. For the CDR3, the DNA is TGTGCCAGCAGTAGCAGGGGACCCTACGAGCAGTACTTC. Its protein product is CASSSRGPYEQYF.

The J gene is TRBJ2-2, the V gene TRBV19; possible D gene TRBD2, 6 bases. V was trimmed by 2 bases and J by 2 bases, leaving 15 bases between them. Per the germline V gene, CDR1 is LNHDA and CDR2 is SQIVND (reference sequence). The length of the CDR3 is 17 residues. The CDR3 nucleotides read TGTGCCAGTAGTATAACGGGGACGGGAGTTAACACCGGGGAGCTGTTTTTT. As protein: CASSITGTGVNTGELFF.

The V and J genes are TRBV5-8 and TRBJ1-2; D remains unclear. This CDR3 is built from 15 residues. Germline V gene lookup returns CDR1 SGHTS and CDR2 YDEGEE. The V end was cut by 0 bases, the J end by 5 bases, with 14 bases between. The CDR3 DNA sequence: TGTGCCAGCAGCTTGGCCGTGCAGTCCCCTTATGGCTACACCTTC. Translating it yields CASSLAVQSPYGYTF.

This clone was seen just once. V usage is TRBV10-2 and J usage is TRBJ2-4, with a weak D call TRBD2 (7 bases). Germline values: CDR1 WSHSY, CDR2 SAAADI. The ends were cut back, 5 bases at V and 1 base at J, with 24 bases in the middle. The length of the CDR3 is 19 residues. The CDR3 spells CASSRLVRGADGAKNIQYF. DNA of the CDR3: TGCGCCAGCAGTCGTTTAGTTCGGGGGGCGGATGGGGCCAAAAACATTCAGTACTTC.